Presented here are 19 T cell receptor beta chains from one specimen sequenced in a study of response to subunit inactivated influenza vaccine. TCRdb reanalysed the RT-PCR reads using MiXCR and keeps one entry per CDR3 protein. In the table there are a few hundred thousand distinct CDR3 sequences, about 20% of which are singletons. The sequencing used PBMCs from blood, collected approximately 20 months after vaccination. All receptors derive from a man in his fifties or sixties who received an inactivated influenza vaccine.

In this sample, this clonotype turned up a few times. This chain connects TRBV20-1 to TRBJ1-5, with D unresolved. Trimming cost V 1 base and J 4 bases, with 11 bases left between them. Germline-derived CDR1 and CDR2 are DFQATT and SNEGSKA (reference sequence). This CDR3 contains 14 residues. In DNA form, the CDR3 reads TGCAGTGCTAGAGCGCCCACTACGAATCAGCCCCAGCATTTT. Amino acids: CSARAPTTNQPQHF.

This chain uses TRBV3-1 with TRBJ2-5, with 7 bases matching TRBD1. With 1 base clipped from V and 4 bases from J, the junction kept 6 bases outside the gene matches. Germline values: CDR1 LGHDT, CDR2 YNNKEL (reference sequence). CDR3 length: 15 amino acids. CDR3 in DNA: TGTGCCAGCAGCCAAGGAGACAGGGATAGAGAGACCCAGTACTTC. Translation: CASSQGDRDRETQYF.

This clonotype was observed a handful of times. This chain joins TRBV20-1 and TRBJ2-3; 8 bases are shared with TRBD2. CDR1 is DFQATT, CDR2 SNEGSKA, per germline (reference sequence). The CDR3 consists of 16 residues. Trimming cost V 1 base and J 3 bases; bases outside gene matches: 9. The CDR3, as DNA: TGCAGTGCTAGAGGTTTCTCTCGGGGGGGAACAGATACGCAGTATTTT. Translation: CSARGFSRGGTDTQYF.

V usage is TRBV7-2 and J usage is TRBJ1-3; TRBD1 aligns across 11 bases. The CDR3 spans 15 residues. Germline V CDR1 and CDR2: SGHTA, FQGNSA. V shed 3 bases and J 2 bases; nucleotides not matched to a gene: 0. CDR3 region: CASSLGQGAGNTIYF. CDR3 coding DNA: TGTGCCAGCAGCTTGGGACAGGGGGCTGGAAACACCATATATTTT.

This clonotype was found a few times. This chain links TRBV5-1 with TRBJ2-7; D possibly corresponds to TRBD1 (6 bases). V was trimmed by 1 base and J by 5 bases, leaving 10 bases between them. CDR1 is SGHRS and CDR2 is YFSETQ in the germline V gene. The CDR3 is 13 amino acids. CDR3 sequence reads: CASSLQDRNEQYF. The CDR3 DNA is TGCGCCAGCAGCTTGCAGGACAGAAACGAGCAGTACTTC. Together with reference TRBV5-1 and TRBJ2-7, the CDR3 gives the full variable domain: KAGVTQTPRYLIKTRGQQVTLSCSPISGHRSVSWYQQTPGQGLQFLFEYFSETQRNKGNFPGRFSGRQFSNSRSEMNVSTLELGDSALYLCASSLQDRNEQYFGPGTRLTVT.

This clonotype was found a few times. DNA for the CDR3: TGTGCCAGCAGCTTAGTGAGGGATCTCGCTCAGCCCCAGCATTTT. This gives the protein CASSLVRDLAQPQHF. The V call is TRBV7-8, the J call TRBJ1-5; D unclear. CDR1 and CDR2 from the germline V gene are SGHVS and FQNEAQ. The CDR3 is made up of 15 amino acids. Trimming pared 1 base from V and 6 bases from J, leaving 13 bases between.

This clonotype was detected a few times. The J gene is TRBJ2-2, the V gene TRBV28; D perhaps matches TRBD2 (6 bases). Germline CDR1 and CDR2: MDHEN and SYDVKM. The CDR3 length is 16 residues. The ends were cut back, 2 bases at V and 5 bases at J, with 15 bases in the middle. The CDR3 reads CASSLHVGSGTGELFF. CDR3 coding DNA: TGTGCCAGCAGTTTACACGTGGGCAGCGGGACCGGGGAGCTGTTTTTT.

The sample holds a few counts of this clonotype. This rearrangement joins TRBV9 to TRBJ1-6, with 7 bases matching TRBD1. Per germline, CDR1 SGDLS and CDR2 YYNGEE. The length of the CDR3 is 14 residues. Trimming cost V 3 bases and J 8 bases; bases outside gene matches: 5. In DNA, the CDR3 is TGTGCCAGCAGCGCGACAGGGAACGATTCACCCCTCCACTTT. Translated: CASSATGNDSPLHF.

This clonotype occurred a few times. CDR3: CSSWLGARFYTF. The CDR3 region has the DNA TGCAGCTCGTGGCTGGGGGCGCGCTTCTACACCTTC. The V and J genes are TRBV20-1 and TRBJ1-2, with D possibly TRBD1 on 6 matching bases. Germline CDR1 DFQATT, CDR2 SNEGSKA (reference sequence). The CDR3 loop spans 12 amino acids.

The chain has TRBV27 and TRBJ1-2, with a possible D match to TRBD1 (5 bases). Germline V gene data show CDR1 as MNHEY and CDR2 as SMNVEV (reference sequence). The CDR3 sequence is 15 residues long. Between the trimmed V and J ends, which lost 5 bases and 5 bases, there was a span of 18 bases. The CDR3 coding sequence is TGTGCCAGCAGTCCGCTCACCGACAGCAATTATGGCTACACCTTC. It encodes CASSPLTDSNYGYTF.

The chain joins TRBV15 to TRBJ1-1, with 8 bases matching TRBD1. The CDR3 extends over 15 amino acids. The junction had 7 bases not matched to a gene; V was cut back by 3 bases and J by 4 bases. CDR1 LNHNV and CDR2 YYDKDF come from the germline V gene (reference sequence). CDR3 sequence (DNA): TGTGCCACCAGCAGGGGGACAGGTATCATCACTGAAGCTTTCTTT. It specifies CATSRGTGIITEAFF.

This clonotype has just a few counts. The CDR3 protein is CASSQDTQGSYGYTF. CDR3 nucleotides: TGTGCCAGCAGCCAAGATACTCAGGGGAGCTATGGCTACACCTTC. The chain has TRBV3-1 and TRBJ1-2; D is perhaps TRBD1 (6 bases). The CDR3 is 15 amino acids. Trimming left V 0 bases short and J 4 bases short, with 12 bases between. Germline loops: CDR1 LGHDT, CDR2 YNNKEL (reference sequence).

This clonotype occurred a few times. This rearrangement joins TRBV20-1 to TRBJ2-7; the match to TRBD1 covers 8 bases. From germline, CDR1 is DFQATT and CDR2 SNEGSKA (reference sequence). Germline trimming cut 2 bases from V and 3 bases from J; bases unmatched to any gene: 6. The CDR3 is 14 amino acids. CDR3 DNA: TGCAGTGCTAGATCGCAGGGGGCTGTCTACGAGCAGTACTTC. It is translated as CSARSQGAVYEQYF.

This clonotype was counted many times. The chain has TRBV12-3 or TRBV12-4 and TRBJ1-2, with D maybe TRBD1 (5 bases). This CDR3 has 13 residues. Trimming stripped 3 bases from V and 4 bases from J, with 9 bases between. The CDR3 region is CASSLGRTYGYTF. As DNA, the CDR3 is TGTGCCAGCAGTTTGGGACGGACCTATGGCTACACCTTC.

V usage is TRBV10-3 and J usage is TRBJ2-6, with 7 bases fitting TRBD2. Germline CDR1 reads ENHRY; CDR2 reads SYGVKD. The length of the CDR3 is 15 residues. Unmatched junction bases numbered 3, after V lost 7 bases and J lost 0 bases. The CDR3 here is CAITGGNSGANVLTF. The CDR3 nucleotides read TGTGCCATCACGGGGGGTAACTCTGGGGCCAACGTCCTGACTTTC.

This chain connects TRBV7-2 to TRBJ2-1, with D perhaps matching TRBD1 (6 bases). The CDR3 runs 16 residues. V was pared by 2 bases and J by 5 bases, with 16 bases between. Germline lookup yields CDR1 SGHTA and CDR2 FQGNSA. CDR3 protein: CASSLTGMGANNEQFF. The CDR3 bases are TGTGCCAGCAGCTTAACGGGGATGGGGGCGAACAATGAGCAGTTCTTC.

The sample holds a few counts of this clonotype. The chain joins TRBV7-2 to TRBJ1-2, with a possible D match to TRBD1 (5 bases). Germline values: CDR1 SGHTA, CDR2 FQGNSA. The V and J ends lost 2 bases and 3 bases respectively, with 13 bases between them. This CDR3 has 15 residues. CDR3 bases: TGTGCCAGCAGCTTAAATTCGGGGGTTGACTATGGCTACACCTTC. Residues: CASSLNSGVDYGYTF.

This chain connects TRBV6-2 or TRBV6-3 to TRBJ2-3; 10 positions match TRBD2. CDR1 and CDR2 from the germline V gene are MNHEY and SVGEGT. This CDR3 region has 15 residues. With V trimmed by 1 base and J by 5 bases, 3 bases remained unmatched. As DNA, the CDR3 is TGTGCCAGCAGTTACTTCGGACTAGCGGTAGATACGCAGTATTTT. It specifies CASSYFGLAVDTQYF.

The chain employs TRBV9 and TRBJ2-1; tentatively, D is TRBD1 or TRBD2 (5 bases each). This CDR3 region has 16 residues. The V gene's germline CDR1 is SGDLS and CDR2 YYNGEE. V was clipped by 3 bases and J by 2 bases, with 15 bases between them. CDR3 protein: CASSDWDDRPYNEQFF. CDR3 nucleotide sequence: TGTGCCAGCAGCGACTGGGACGATAGACCCTACAATGAGCAGTTCTTC.